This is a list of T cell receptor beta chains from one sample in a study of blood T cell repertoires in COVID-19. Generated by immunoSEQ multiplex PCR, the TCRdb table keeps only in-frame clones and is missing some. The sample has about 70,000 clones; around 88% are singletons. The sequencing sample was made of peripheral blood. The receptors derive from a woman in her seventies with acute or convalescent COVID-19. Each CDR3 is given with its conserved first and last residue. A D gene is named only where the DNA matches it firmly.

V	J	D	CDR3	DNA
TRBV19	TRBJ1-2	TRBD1	CASSSGGNNYGYTF	TGTGCCAGTAGTTCAGGGGGCAACAACTATGGCTACACCTTC
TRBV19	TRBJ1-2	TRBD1	CASSILGQGPRGYTF	TGTGCCAGTAGTATCTTGGGACAGGGGCCAAGAGGCTACACCTTC
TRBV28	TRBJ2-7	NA	CASSLQSYEQYF	TGTGCCAGCAGTTTACAGTCCTACGAGCAGTACTTC
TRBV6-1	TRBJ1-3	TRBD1	CASSEAAGGGRNTIYF	TGTGCCAGCAGTGAAGCTGCAGGGGGCGGGAGAAACACCATATATTTT
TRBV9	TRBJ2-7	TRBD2	CASSVGAGELYEQYF	TGTGCCAGCAGCGTAGGAGCGGGAGAACTCTACGAGCAGTACTTC
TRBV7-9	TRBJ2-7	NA	CASSLEQGEQYF	TGTGCCAGCAGCTTAGAACAGGGCGAGCAGTACTTC
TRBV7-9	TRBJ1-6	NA	CASSFQGRDSPLHF	TGTGCCAGCAGCTTCCAGGGGCGGGATTCACCCCTCCACTTT
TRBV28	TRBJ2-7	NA	CASSFRGSSSYEQYF	TGTGCCAGCAGTTTCCGAGGATCCTCTTCCTACGAGCAGTACTTC
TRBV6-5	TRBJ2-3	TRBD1	CASSYPPGQVDF	TGTGCCAGCAGTTACCCTCCGGGACAGGTAGATTTT
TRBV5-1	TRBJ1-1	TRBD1	CASSLATGGGTEAFF	TGCGCCAGCAGCTTGGCTACAGGGGGCGGCACTGAAGCTTTCTTT
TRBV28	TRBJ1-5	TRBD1	CASSLLGQGVFGAQHF	TGTGCCAGCAGTCTCTTGGGACAGGGGGTATTCGGGGCCCAGCATTTT
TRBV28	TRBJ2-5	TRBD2	CASSLYSGRAVKTQYF	TGTGCCAGCAGTTTATATAGCGGGAGGGCCGTGAAGACCCAGTACTTC
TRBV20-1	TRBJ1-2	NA	CSANRLGGYTF	TGCAGTGCTAACAGGTTGGGTGGCTACACCTTC
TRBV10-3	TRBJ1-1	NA	CAISDSGPQITEAFF	TGTGCCATCAGTGATTCAGGGCCCCAGATAACTGAAGCTTTCTTT